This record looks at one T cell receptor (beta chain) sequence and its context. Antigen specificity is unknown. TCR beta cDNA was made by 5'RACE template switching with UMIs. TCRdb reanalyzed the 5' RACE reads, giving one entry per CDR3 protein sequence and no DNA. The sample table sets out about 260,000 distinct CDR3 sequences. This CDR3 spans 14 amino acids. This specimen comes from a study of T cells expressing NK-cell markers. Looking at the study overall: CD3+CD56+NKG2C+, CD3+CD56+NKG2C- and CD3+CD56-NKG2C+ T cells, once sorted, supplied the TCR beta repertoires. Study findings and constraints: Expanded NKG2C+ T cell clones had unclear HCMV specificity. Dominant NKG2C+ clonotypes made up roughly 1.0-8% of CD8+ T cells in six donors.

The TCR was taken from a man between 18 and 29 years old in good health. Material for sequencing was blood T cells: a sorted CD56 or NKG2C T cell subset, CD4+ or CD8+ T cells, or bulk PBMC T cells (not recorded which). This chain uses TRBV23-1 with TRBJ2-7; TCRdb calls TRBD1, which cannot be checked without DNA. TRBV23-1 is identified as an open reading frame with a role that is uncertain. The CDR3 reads CASTPDRASYEQYF.